This is a list of T cell receptor beta chains from one sample in a study of T cell repertoires in cytomegalovirus infection. TCRdb reprocessed the reads with MiXCR, giving one entry per CDR3 protein. This sample has around 740,000 distinct CDR3 sequences, with under 40% found just once. Sample: PBMCs. The receptors derive from a human donor in good health (CMV status not recorded). Some clones in this sample may be carry-over from other donors' samples. CDR3s include the opening cysteine and the closing phenylalanine or tryptophan. The order of the fields is D gene, J gene, clone size, V gene, CDR3 DNA, CDR3 protein. A D gene is named only where the DNA matches it firmly. Rows may omit the clone size; those that give it use once, few, many or a size class.

>TRBD1|TRBJ1-1|few|TRBV20-1
TGCAGTGCTAGCCGGGACAGCGTGAACACTGAAGCTTTCTTT
CSASRDSVNTEAFF
>NA|TRBJ1-5|NA|TRBV20-1
TGCAGTGCTAGTGGACACCTTAGCAATCAGCCCCAGCATTTT
CSASGHLSNQPQHF
>NA|TRBJ2-6|NA|TRBV20-1
TGCAGTGCCAGAACAGGGCTAAGCTCTGGGGCCAACGTCCTGACTTTC
CSARTGLSSGANVLTF
>NA|TRBJ1-1|NA|TRBV4-1
TGCGCCAGCAGCCAAGAGGGTTGGAAGACCCGTAGTCAGAACACTGAAGCTTTCTTT
CASSQEGWKTRSQNTEAFF
>NA|TRBJ1-6|NA|TRBV15
TGTGCCACCAGCAGAGATCGCGGAGGACGCTCACCCCTCCACTTT
CATSRDRGGRSPLHF
>NA|TRBJ1-1|NA|TRBV12-3/TRBV12-4
TGTGCCAGCAGTAAGGACAGTTATAACACTGAAGCTTTCTTT
CASSKDSYNTEAFF
>TRBD2|TRBJ2-1|few|TRBV20-1
TGCAGTGCCCTCAGCGGGGGGGCACGGGATGAGCAGTTCTTC
CSALSGGARDEQFF
>NA|TRBJ2-3|few|TRBV6-5
TGTGCCAGCAGTTACCGTCGTTGGGCAGGACTCACAGATACGCAGTATTTT
CASSYRRWAGLTDTQYF
>NA|TRBJ1-6|NA|TRBV28
TGTGCCAGCAGACGGGAACTGGATAATTCACCCCTCCACTTT
CASRRELDNSPLHF
>NA|TRBJ2-5|NA|TRBV19
TGTGCCAGTAGTATAGTTCCGGGTGAGACCCAGTACTTC
CASSIVPGETQYF
>TRBD2|TRBJ2-1|NA|TRBV7-6
TGTGCCAGCAGCCCACGACTAGCGGGAAGGAACAATGAGCAGTTCTTC
CASSPRLAGRNNEQFF
>TRBD2|TRBJ2-6|NA|TRBV7-2
TGCGGGGGGGGGAGATACTCTGGGGCCAACGTCCTGACTTTC
CGGGRYSGANVLTF
>NA|TRBJ2-7|NA|TRBV7-2
TGTGCCAGCGACCCAGGGGGGGGCTCCTACCAGCAGTACTTC
CASDPGGGSYQQYF
>NA|TRBJ2-2|few|TRBV12-5
TGTGCTAGTGGTCCCGACAGCGACGGGGAGCTGTTTTTT
CASGPDSDGELFF
>NA|TRBJ2-1|NA|TRBV5-6
TGTGCCAGCAGCATCGGGACCCACGGTGAGCAGTTCTTC
CASSIGTHGEQFF
>NA|TRBJ2-6|NA|TRBV2
TGTGCCAGCCATCAGGGCGATTCTGTGGCCAACGTCCTGACTTTC
CASHQGDSVANVLTF
>NA|TRBJ1-1|once|TRBV20-1
TGCAGTGCTAGAGATGGGGGGATTGAAGCTTTCTTT
CSARDGGIEAFF
>TRBD1|TRBJ1-4|NA|TRBV18
TGTGCCAGCTCCCAAAATCCCGGGACAGGGAATGAAAAACTGTTTTTT
CASSQNPGTGNEKLFF
>TRBD1|TRBJ1-2|NA|TRBV15
TGTGCCACCAGTGGGACAGGGGTCGGCTACACCTTC
CATSGTGVGYTF
>NA|TRBJ1-2|NA|TRBV5-4
TGTGCCAGCAGCTTGAGTGGGGCGGATGGCTACACCTTC
CASSLSGADGYTF
>NA|TRBJ2-7|NA|TRBV11-1
TGTGCCAGCAGCTCTATCACAGAAACTCTTAACCCCTACGAGCAGTACTTC
CASSSITETLNPYEQYF
>NA|TRBJ2-7|many|TRBV27
TGTGCCAGCAGTTTATCTGTCGGGTCCGGGCTTCTTGAGCAGTACTTC
CASSLSVGSGLLEQYF
>TRBD1|TRBJ1-5|NA|TRBV20-1
TGCAGTGTACAAGACAGGGGCCTTAGCAATCAGCCCCAGCATTTT
CSVQDRGLSNQPQHF
>NA|TRBJ2-2|NA|TRBV20-1
TGCAGTGCTAGAGATCAGGCGAGCACCGGGGAGCTGTTTTTT
CSARDQASTGELFF
>NA|TRBJ2-3|NA|TRBV3-1
TGTGCCAGCAGCCAAGGTCTAGGGTCAGATACGCAGTATTTT
CASSQGLGSDTQYF
>TRBD2|TRBJ2-3|few|TRBV4-2
TGTGCCAGCAGCCAAGAGATGCGGGGGAGTAGGACAGATACGCAGTATTTT
CASSQEMRGSRTDTQYF
>NA|TRBJ1-1|NA|TRBV6-1
TGTGCCAGCAGTGAATGGGGGGCACCTACGGGGGGGACTGAAGCTTTCTTT
CASSEWGAPTGGTEAFF
>NA|TRBJ1-1|NA|TRBV29-1
TGCAGCGTTGACGGGAGGACGGGCATGAACACTGAAGCTTTCTTT
CSVDGRTGMNTEAFF
>NA|TRBJ2-3|few|TRBV27
TGTGCCAGCAGTTCTCTCCCTCCCTTAGGGGGGCCATATACGCAGTATTTT
CASSSLPPLGGPYTQYF
>NA|TRBJ2-3|NA|TRBV20-1
TGCAGTGCTATCCGTGGTACAGATACGCAGTATTTT
CSAIRGTDTQYF
>NA|TRBJ1-6|NA|TRBV28
TGTGCCAGCAGCTTTGACGGGCCTAATTCACCCCTCCACTTT
CASSFDGPNSPLHF
>TRBD2|TRBJ2-3|many|TRBV28
TGTGCCAGCAGTCCACGGGGAGGGGTCAGCACAGATACGCAGTATTTT
CASSPRGGVSTDTQYF
>NA|TRBJ1-1|NA|TRBV7-4
TGTGCCAGCAGCTTATTCGGGGGAAGAGCTTTCTTT
CASSLFGGRAFF
>NA|TRBJ1-1|NA|TRBV10-3
TGTGCCATCTCTAGGGAGGGTGGGAACACTGAAGCTTTCTTT
CAISREGGNTEAFF
>NA|TRBJ2-7|NA|TRBV7-6
TGTGCCAGCAGCTCGGAGTCACGGCATCTCGAGCAGTACTTC
CASSSESRHLEQYF
>NA|TRBJ1-3|NA|TRBV7-9
TGTGCCAGCAGCTTGGGGTGGCGGTCTGGAAACACCATATATTTT
CASSLGWRSGNTIYF
>NA|TRBJ2-1|NA|TRBV7-9
TGTGCCAGCTTCCCCGACCCAGGGACGTTTGCCAATGAGCAGTTCTTC
CASFPDPGTFANEQFF
>NA|TRBJ1-2|few|TRBV29-1
TGCAGCGTTGAAGATCAGGACAGCCCTAACTATGGCTACACCTTC
CSVEDQDSPNYGYTF
>NA|TRBJ1-2|NA|TRBV28
TGTGCCAGCAGTCACGGAACGGGGTACTATGGCTACACCTTC
CASSHGTGYYGYTF
>NA|TRBJ2-3|few|TRBV14
TGTGCCAGCAGCCAAGGAAGCGCAGATACGCAGTATTTT
CASSQGSADTQYF
>NA|TRBJ2-7|many|TRBV27
TGTGCCAGCAGTAAACCCACCGGCGAGCAGTACTTC
CASSKPTGEQYF
>NA|TRBJ2-2|few|TRBV7-9
TGTGCCAGCAGCTTGGGTGCCGGGAGCGGCGGGGAGCTGTTTTTT
CASSLGAGSGGELFF
>TRBD2|TRBJ2-1|NA|TRBV28
TGTGCCAGCAGTTTAAGGGGCGGGAGGGCCCAAGGGAATGAGCAGTTCTTC
CASSLRGGRAQGNEQFF
>NA|TRBJ1-2|many|TRBV7-9
TGTGCCAGCACCCGGGACGGTAACTATGGCTACACCTTC
CASTRDGNYGYTF
>NA|TRBJ2-7|medium-sized|TRBV7-2
TGTGCCAGCAGCTTAGATGGGGAAATCTCCTACGAGCAGTACTTC
CASSLDGEISYEQYF
>NA|TRBJ2-2|few|TRBV6-1
TGTGCCAGCAGCTTATATAGGCCGGAGACCGACACCGGGGAGCTGTTTTTT
CASSLYRPETDTGELFF
>NA|TRBJ2-7|few|TRBV12-3/TRBV12-4
TGTGCCAGCAGTTTAGCCGACGGTGCCTACGAGCAGTACTTC
CASSLADGAYEQYF
>TRBD1|TRBJ1-5|NA|TRBV28
TGTGCCAGCAGGGCGACCGGGACAGTTTACGGGCTTCAGCCCCAGCATTTT
CASRATGTVYGLQPQHF
>TRBD1|TRBJ2-7|few|TRBV2
TGTGCCAGCAAACGACAGGGCCATGGGTACGAGCAGTACTTC
CASKRQGHGYEQYF
>NA|TRBJ1-5|NA|TRBV19
TGTGCCAGTAGTATAGCTCAGGGTTACAATCAGCCCCAGCATTTT
CASSIAQGYNQPQHF
>NA|TRBJ1-5|NA|TRBV6-6
TGTGCCATCAGTTACTCAGGGGAACAGCCCCAGCATTTT
CAISYSGEQPQHF
>TRBD1|TRBJ1-4|NA|TRBV5-5
TGTGCCAGCAGCGGGGACCGGGACAGGGGGAGAGCTAATGAAAAACTGTTTTTT
CASSGDRDRGRANEKLFF
>TRBD2|TRBJ2-7|few|TRBV6-5
TGTGCCAGCAGCACTAGCGGGTGGTACGAGCAGTACTTC
CASSTSGWYEQYF
>NA|TRBJ2-5|NA|TRBV28
TGTGCCAGCAGTTTATCCCGACACTGCCAAGAGACCCAGTACTTC
CASSLSRHCQETQYF
>NA|TRBJ2-1|NA|TRBV28
TGTGCCAGCAGTTTGATGCAGAGACTCCTTAGTGGGCACAAGGAGAAGTTCTTC
CASSLMQRLLSGHKEKFF
>NA|TRBJ1-3|NA|TRBV6-2/TRBV6-3
TGTGCCAGCGGGACGTTTGGAAACACCATATATTTT
CASGTFGNTIYF
>TRBD1|TRBJ1-2|few|TRBV7-8
TGTGCCAGCAGCCTAGATCCCAGGGGGGTAACCTTC
CASSLDPRGVTF